This is a list of T cell receptor beta chains from one sample in a study of beta chain features in type 1 diabetes. This table comes from immunoSEQ multiplex PCR, and its TCRdb copy is limited to in-frame clones, with some not included. The table shows more than 200,000 clones, with about a sixth occurring only once. Sequencing used naive CD4+ T cells from blood. All receptors derive from a young man with type 1 diabetes. Both conserved end residues are part of each CDR3. Size tells how often a clone was seen (once, few, many) or the class of an expanded clone, and some rows leave it out.

size	V	CDR3
few	TRBV7-2	CASSLDMGETQYF
.	TRBV9	CASSQTGVGNQPQHF
few	TRBV20-1	CSVGTGDTQYF
.	TRBV11-2	CASSLDLPVEQYF
.	TRBV7-9	CASSPGASNQPQHF
few	TRBV7-9	CASSLSGVDTQYF
few	TRBV27	CASSLRTHQETQYF
few	TRBV7-2	CASSVVQIPQYF
.	TRBV28	CASNLAKNIQYF
.	TRBV29-1	CSVRGRFSGAFF
few	TRBV28	CASSLVGTGSYEQYF
few	TRBV15	CATSRDRKKREETSTDTQYF
few	TRBV27	CASSPPVGSGRPYEQYF
few	TRBV7-9	CASSLGTGLRETQYF
few	TRBV29-1	CSVWRVRGETQYF
.	TRBV27	CASSPWTGLSTDTQYF
.	TRBV10-3	CAISSPGDSGANVLTF
few	TRBV30	CAWSQGRENTEAFF
.	TRBV4-2	CASSQVASRGATGDEQFF
few	TRBV4-3	CASSQDPGREQYF
.	TRBV7-2	CASSHGQGSTDTQYF
.	TRBV20-1	CSAPPLAEQYF
few	TRBV6-5	CASSRNYEQYF
.	TRBV5-1	CASSAGQTEEQFF
few	TRBV30	CAWIGRVANTEAFF
.	TRBV29-1	CSVGGGLLAEKLFF
few	TRBV2	CASSEPAGYNYGYTF
few	TRBV6-5	CASSPSGQGADTQYF
.	TRBV4-2	CASSQERSSNTEAFF
.	TRBV30	CAWGHPDRGHQPQHF
.	TRBV9	CASSVEGPRLNTDTQYF
few	TRBV7-2	CASRGAYEQYF
.	TRBV2	CASSERAAGTEAFF
.	TRBV10-1	CASSESTVNEQFF
few	TRBV4-1	CASSQVAGGNQPQHF
.	TRBV5-1	CASNSGDSYNEQFF
few	TRBV29-1	CSVEGQGNEKLFF
few	TRBV30	CAFSGRSGANVLTF
.	TRBV28	CASSSNVLTF
.	TRBV14	CASSHQRGETQYF
.	TRBV6-6	CASSYENETQYF
.	TRBV30	CAWSRRDEQYF
few	TRBV9	CASSVAPSGSTYEQYF
.	TRBV19	CASSIILTDIQYF
once	TRBV29-1	CSALGRPNTEAFF
.	TRBV11-1	CASSRPGLSGELFF
.	TRBV6-6	CASSQEIEQYF
.	TRBV5-1	CASSTGTARETQYF
few	TRBV18	CASSPPTQYEQYF
.	TRBV4-2	CASSQVGTGEGANEQFF
.	TRBV2	CASNGGRWDEQFF
.	TRBV29-1	CSATLGPYGYTF
.	TRBV4-3	CASSLAQGAAGELFF
few	TRBV2	CASSGQEQETQYF